The clone carrying this T cell receptor beta chain came up a few times. Germline loops: CDR1 SGHRS, CDR2 YFSETQ. Trimming cost V 1 base and J 5 bases; bases outside gene matches: 5. The length of the CDR3 is 14 residues. These data are taken from a study of cytomegalovirus exposure and HLA in healthy donors. The PCR used 60 Vbeta and 13 Jbeta primers. This table comes from immunoSEQ multiplex PCR, and its TCRdb copy is limited to in-frame clones, with some not included. Of about 160,000 clones in the sample, around 75% were seen once. The source of this sequence is a woman aged 45-59 years in good health and CMV-seropositive. Sequences were obtained from PBMCs. The chain employs TRBV5-1 and TRBJ2-5; TRBD2 aligns across 7 bases. The CDR3 region has the DNA TGCGCCAGCAGCTTGACTGGGACTATCGAGACCCAGTACTTC. This encodes CASSLTGTIETQYF.